The 9 T cell receptor beta chains given below trace back to one sample, sequenced in a study of CD8 T cells in Susac syndrome. Random hexamers served to reverse transcribe roughly 0.45 to 1 ug RNA. TCRdb re-analysed the immunoSEQ multiplex PCR reads in MiXCR, keeping a single row per CDR3 protein. The sample carries about 90,000 distinct CDR3 sequences, 90% to 95% recorded once. The specimen sequenced was CD8+ T cells from PBMCs. These receptors all stem from a human donor in good health.

V usage is TRBV25-1 and J usage is TRBJ2-7; D might be TRBD1 (6 bases). CDR1 is MGHDK, CDR2 SYGVNS, per germline. The V and J ends lost 9 bases and 6 bases respectively, with 12 bases between them. The CDR3 runs 11 residues. The CDR3 is CASKSGVEQYF. In nucleotides, the CDR3 is TGTGCCAGTAAGTCAGGGGTCGAGCAGTACTTC.

This CDR3 reads CASSEPPDTQYF. The CDR3 nucleotides are TGTGCCAGCAGTGAGCCTCCAGATACGCAGTATTTT. This sequence joins TRBV6-1 and TRBJ2-3; unclear D gene. Trimming shortened V by 3 bases and J by 4 bases, and 5 bases separated the two germline ends. Looked up from germline, CDR1 is MNHNS and CDR2 is SASEGT. This CDR3 is built from 12 residues.

This chain joins TRBV5-1 and TRBJ1-1; 7 nucleotides line up with TRBD1. With V trimmed by 0 bases and J by 9 bases, 5 bases remained unmatched. This CDR3 has 13 residues. The V gene's germline CDR1 is SGHRS and CDR2 YFSETQ. The CDR3 sequence is CASSLAGQPQAFF. In nucleotides, the CDR3 is TGCGCCAGCAGCTTGGCGGGACAGCCCCAAGCTTTCTTT.

The V and J genes are TRBV23-1 and TRBJ2-7; 11 bases are a match to TRBD2. TRBV23-1 is placed among ORFs of uncertain function. V was clipped by 2 bases and J by 1 base; unmatched bases: 4. The CDR3 runs 16 residues. CDR3 in DNA: TGCGCCAGCAGTCAACTAGCGGGGGGCCAGTCCTACGAGCAGTACTTC. Protein sequence: CASSQLAGGQSYEQYF.

The chain employs TRBV12-3 or TRBV12-4 and TRBJ2-1, with D maybe TRBD2 (6 bases). CDR3 length: 16 residues. The germline V and J ends were trimmed by 8 bases and 1 base, with 18 bases remaining between them. The CDR3 DNA follows: TGTGCCAGCCCGGGGGAAAGGCCTTCTTCCTACAATGAGCAGTTCTTC. Translated: CASPGERPSSYNEQFF.

The V and J genes are TRBV15 and TRBJ2-3, with TRBD1 as a possible D gene (6 bases). In germline, CDR1 is LNHNV, CDR2 YYDKDF (reference sequence). The CDR3 is 14 amino acids. The V and J ends lost 8 bases and 5 bases respectively, with 17 bases between them. The CDR3: CATGTVSRGDTQYF. CDR3 nucleotide sequence: TGTGCCACCGGTACGGTTTCCAGGGGAGATACGCAGTATTTT. Based on the CDR3 plus reference TRBV15 and TRBJ2-3, the full variable domain is DAMVIQNPRYQVTQFGKPVTLSCSQTLNHNVMYWYQQKSSQAPKLLFHYYDKDFNNEADTPDNFQSRRPNTSFCFLDIRSPGLGDTAMYLCATGTVSRGDTQYFGPGTRLTVL.

V usage is TRBV7-9 and J usage is TRBJ2-7; the match to TRBD2 covers 11 bases. The CDR3 loop spans 14 amino acids. CDR1 is SEHNR, CDR2 FQNEAQ, per germline (reference sequence). J gave up 5 bases and V 5 bases, and 5 bases lay outside the gene matches. This CDR3 is CASSLSGGVNEQYF. CDR3 in DNA: TGTGCCAGCAGCCTTAGCGGGGGGGTCAACGAGCAGTACTTC.

The V and J genes are TRBV6-4 and TRBJ2-2; TRBD2 aligns across 13 bases. V dropped 8 bases and J dropped 3; count of bases not matched to a gene: 0. The germline V gene encodes CDR1 MRHNA and CDR2 SNTAGT. The CDR3 consists of 14 residues. This CDR3 reads CASGTSGDTGELFF. CDR3 in DNA: TGTGCCAGCGGGACTAGCGGGGACACCGGGGAGCTGTTTTTT.

This chain links TRBV5-4 with TRBJ1-2; D is uncertain. CDR3 size: 14 residues. V lost 0 bases and J lost 8, with 14 bases in between. The germline V gene encodes CDR1 SGHNT and CDR2 YYREEE (reference sequence). The CDR3, as DNA: TGTGCCAGCAGCTTGGCCCGGGCCGTAGAGGGCTACACCTTC. The encoded protein is CASSLARAVEGYTF. Full variable domain (remainder filled in from reference TRBV5-4 and TRBJ1-2): ETGVTQSPTHLIKTRGQQVTLRCSSQSGHNTVSWYQQALGQGPQFIFQYYREEENGRGNFPPRFSGLQFPNYSSELNVNALELDDSALYLCASSLARAVEGYTFGSGTRLTVV.